These 22 T cell receptor beta chains share one sample of origin, sequenced in a study of vaccination and CD4 T cells after COVID-19. Stated treatment: roughly nine-day PBMC culture with coronavirus spike peptide pools or control peptides (ViraFEST assay). These TCRs are of unknown antigen specificity. Sequencing of DNA taken from cultured CD4+ T cells relied on the Oncomine TCR Beta short-read assay. A single record per CDR3 protein comes from TCRdb applying MiXCR to the PCR reads. The table shows some 14,000 distinct CDR3 sequences, with roughly 45% occurring only once. Sequencing was done on a sample of CD4+ T cells from blood, cultured in vitro. The receptor source for this set is a human donor who had recovered from COVID-19.

The genes are TRBV20-1 and TRBJ2-5, with a tentative D call TRBD2 (6 bases). Germline CDR1 is DFQATT and CDR2 is SNEGSKA (reference sequence). Trimming pared 2 bases from V and 2 bases from J, leaving 9 bases between. This CDR3 has 13 residues. CDR3 sequence reads: CSARFRGQETQYF. The CDR3, as DNA: TGCAGTGCTAGATTCCGGGGGCAAGAGACCCAGTACTTC.

This clonotype was found a few times. This sequence joins TRBV6-2 or TRBV6-3 and TRBJ2-3; 8 nucleotides align to TRBD1. Germline assignment: CDR1 MNHEY and CDR2 SVGEGT. Trimming took 7 bases from V and 5 from J; bases not matched to a gene: 8. This CDR3 contains 14 residues. CDR3 amino acids: CASTPQGAKDTQYF. The CDR3 nucleotides read TGTGCCAGCACTCCGCAGGGGGCGAAAGATACGCAGTATTTT.

The J gene is TRBJ2-1, the V gene TRBV11-1, with D perhaps matching TRBD1 (5 bases). Trimming took 2 bases from V and 3 from J, leaving 11 bases between them. The CDR3 is made up of 15 amino acids. The germline V gene has CDR1 SGHAT and CDR2 FQDESV (reference sequence). The CDR3 DNA reads TGTGCCAGCAGCTTAATTCTTCAGGGCTACAATGAGCAGTTCTTC. Amino acid sequence: CASSLILQGYNEQFF.

The rearrangement uses TRBV11-2 and TRBJ2-7, with D maybe TRBD1 (5 bases). The CDR3 sequence is 16 residues long. Per germline, CDR1 SGHAT and CDR2 FQNNGV. Trimming pared 1 base from V and 2 bases from J, leaving 15 bases between. CDR3 nucleotides: TGTGCCAGCAGCTTAGGGAATTGGGGCAGAACCTACGAGCAGTACTTC. This gives the protein CASSLGNWGRTYEQYF.

The chain combines TRBV27 with TRBJ2-3; 7 nucleotides line up with TRBD1. This CDR3 comprises 15 residues. V was clipped by 4 bases and J by 4 bases; unmatched bases: 8. Germline CDR1 and CDR2: MNHEY and SMNVEV (reference sequence). In nucleotides, the CDR3 is TGTGCCAGCAGTTACTACCGAGGACAGGCAGATACGCAGTATTTT. Amino acid sequence: CASSYYRGQADTQYF.

The chain recombines TRBV20-1 with TRBJ2-1; 14 bases are shared with TRBD2. The CDR3 spans 20 residues. CDR1 and CDR2 (germline): DFQATT, SNEGSKA (reference sequence). The trim removed 3 bases at V and 2 bases at J, leaving 15 bases unmatched. CDR3 nucleotide sequence: TGCAGTGCTAGGGGTAGGGGACTAGCGGGAGAGGAGGGCACCTACAATGAGCAGTTCTTC. Protein sequence: CSARGRGLAGEEGTYNEQFF.

The rearrangement uses TRBV5-4 and TRBJ2-3; D gene ambiguous. Germline CDR1 and CDR2: SGHNT and YYREEE (reference sequence). The CDR3 has 16 amino acids. V was clipped by 4 bases and J by 5 bases, with 20 bases between them. This CDR3 is CASSVPGPPSLDTQYF. The CDR3 DNA is TGTGCCAGCAGCGTTCCGGGTCCCCCGTCTTTAGATACGCAGTATTTT.

This clonotype showed up just once. The junction does not match germline at one end; this may be a read error. The chain recombines TRBV9 with TRBJ1-2, with 7 bases that match TRBD1. CDR1 is SGDLS, CDR2 YYNGEE, per germline. The CDR3 sequence is 12 residues long. CDR3 sequence: CASSTRQGPNIF. The CDR3 DNA reads as TGTGCCAGCAGCACCCGACAGGGCCCTAATATCTTC.

This clonotype appeared a few times. The J gene is TRBJ2-7, the V gene TRBV20-1; the D gene could be TRBD1 or TRBD2 (5 bases each). V was shortened by 2 bases and J by 7 bases, with 21 bases between the two germline ends. CDR3 size: 15 residues. Germline assignment: CDR1 DFQATT and CDR2 SNEGSKA (reference sequence). Here the CDR3 DNA reads TGCAGTGCTAGACCCCCCCGGGACCTTCGGGGTGAGCAGTACTTC. Translation: CSARPPRDLRGEQYF.

The chain carries TRBV11-2 and TRBJ2-2, with TRBD1 identical over 7 bases. The germline CDR1 and CDR2 sequences are SGHAT and FQNNGV. There are 15 residues in the CDR3. Losses at the gene ends were 3 bases for V and 2 bases for J; bases not matched to a gene: 3. The CDR3, as DNA: TGTGCCAGCAGCTTGGGACAGACAAACACCGGGGAGCTGTTTTTT. Translation gives CASSLGQTNTGELFF.

This clonotype rates as medium-sized. The chain links TRBV20-1 to TRBJ2-5; TRBD2 aligns across 14 bases. The CDR3 spans 18 residues. Germline lookup yields CDR1 DFQATT and CDR2 SNEGSKA (reference sequence). Unmatched junction bases numbered 12, after V lost 1 base and J lost 5 bases. Here the CDR3 DNA reads TGCAGTGCTAGAGCCCCCGGGACTAGCGGGAGAGGCTGGGAGACCCAGTACTTC. It translates to CSARAPGTSGRGWETQYF.

The chain has TRBV18 and TRBJ1-5; D remains ambiguous. In germline, CDR1 is KGHSH, CDR2 LQKENI. The CDR3 is 13 residues long. Trimming cost V 6 bases and J 5 bases, with 11 bases left between them. This CDR3 is CASSPKADQPQHF. The DNA for the CDR3 is TGTGCCAGCTCGCCCAAAGCGGATCAGCCCCAGCATTTT.

The chain couples TRBV6-1 to TRBJ2-7; D might be TRBD1 (6 bases). Trimming pared 6 bases from V and 9 bases from J, leaving 21 bases between. Germline loops: CDR1 MNHNS, CDR2 SASEGT. This CDR3 spans 14 amino acids. The CDR3, as DNA: TGTGCCAGCAGCCCGGACAGTAGTGTTACGATGCAGTACTTC. Protein product: CASSPDSSVTMQYF.

The chain couples TRBV4-2 to TRBJ2-2; no reliable D call. V lost 0 bases and J 6 bases, leaving 8 bases between the germline ends. The germline V gene has CDR1 LGHNA and CDR2 YNFKEQ. This CDR3 is built from 14 residues. CDR3 in amino acids: CASSQDVRAGELFF. DNA of the CDR3: TGTGCCAGCAGCCAAGATGTAAGGGCCGGGGAGCTGTTTTTT.

This clonotype was recorded a few times. The chain links TRBV10-3 to TRBJ1-2; the match to TRBD1 covers 7 bases. The trim removed 5 bases at V and 4 bases at J, leaving 13 bases unmatched. The germline gives CDR1 ENHRY, CDR2 SYGVKD. The length of the CDR3 is 16 residues. The CDR3 DNA sequence: TGTGCCATCAGTAGAGAAGGACAGGCCTTATCCTATGGCTACACCTTC. This translates into CAISREGQALSYGYTF.

This clonotype was found a few times. The chain links TRBV10-3 to TRBJ1-5; D gene unclear. The CDR3 covers 12 residues. V lost 4 bases and J lost 3, with 4 bases in between. Germline V gene lookup returns CDR1 ENHRY and CDR2 SYGVKD. The CDR3, as DNA: TGTGCCATCAGTGCTTCCAATCAGCCCCAGCATTTT. It yields the protein CAISASNQPQHF.

This clonotype was seen more than once but under ten times. The chain uses TRBV19 and TRBJ1-2; TRBD1 might be the D (6 bases). The CDR3 covers 15 residues. The V gene's germline CDR1 is LNHDA and CDR2 SQIVND (reference sequence). V gave up 7 bases and J gave up 0 bases, with 15 bases separating them. The CDR3 loop is CASKKPGGPNYGYTF. The CDR3 nucleotides read TGTGCCAGTAAGAAGCCCGGGGGGCCTAACTATGGCTACACCTTC.

The CDR3 is CASNFASGYEQYF. The CDR3 DNA follows: TGTGCCAGCAATTTTGCTAGCGGTTACGAGCAGTACTTC. J is TRBJ2-7 and V is TRBV7-9, with 7 bases matching TRBD2. Germline values: CDR1 SEHNR, CDR2 FQNEAQ (reference sequence). The length of the CDR3 is 13 residues. V lost 7 bases and J lost 4; bases outside the gene matches: 7.

The chain carries TRBV28 and TRBJ1-4; D is perhaps TRBD1 (6 bases). Per germline, CDR1 MDHEN and CDR2 SYDVKM. Trimming removed 3 bases at V and 7 bases at J, with 12 bases between. The CDR3 covers 14 residues. The CDR3 region is CASSLSGDGEKLFF. As DNA, the CDR3 is TGTGCCAGCAGTTTGTCAGGGGACGGTGAAAAACTGTTTTTT.

This sequence joins TRBV6-1 and TRBJ1-5; no definite D call. CDR3 length: 14 residues. Trimming shortened V by 5 bases and J by 0 bases, and 8 bases separated the two germline ends. CDR1 and CDR2 (germline): MNHNS, SASEGT. As DNA, the CDR3 is TGTGCCAGCAGTAGGCCTTCTAGCAATCAGCCCCAGCATTTT. Its translation is CASSRPSSNQPQHF.

Regarding this clonotype: The junction and the germline gene differ at one end; a read error may be behind it. V is TRBV20-1 and J is TRBJ2-5, with 7 positions matching TRBD1. Germline CDR1 DFQATT, CDR2 SNEGSKA (reference sequence). CDR3 length equals 14 residues. CDR3 sequence: CSVPGGAVQEIQYF. The CDR3 DNA reads as TGCAGTGTCCCAGGGGGTGCTGTTCAAGAGATCCAGTACTTC.

The chain links TRBV27 to TRBJ1-2; TRBD1 aligns across 7 bases. This CDR3 is 20 amino acids long. Unmatched junction bases numbered 23, after V lost 6 bases and J lost 1 base. CDR1 MNHEY and CDR2 SMNVEV come from the germline V gene (reference sequence). The CDR3 region is CASRGTPPGGPPTVNYGYTF. For the CDR3, the DNA is TGTGCCAGCAGAGGGACCCCCCCAGGGGGACCGCCAACAGTTAACTATGGCTACACCTTC.